A single sample is the source of the 19 T cell receptor beta chains below, sequenced in a study of T cell repertoires in cytomegalovirus infection. TCRdb reprocessed the reads with MiXCR, giving one entry per CDR3 protein. The sample includes 130,000 or so distinct CDR3 sequences, roughly 6% of them seen just once. The sequenced sample consisted of PBMCs. These TCRs come from a human donor in good health (CMV status not recorded). Some clones in this sample may be carry-over from other donors' samples.

This clonotype was observed a handful of times. The chain combines TRBV5-1 with TRBJ2-4; D may be TRBD1 (5 bases). CDR1 is SGHRS and CDR2 is YFSETQ in the germline V gene. V lost 5 bases and J lost 0, with 12 bases in between. This CDR3 comprises 15 residues. The CDR3 sequence: CASRSSDIAKNIQYF. CDR3 nucleotide sequence: TGCGCCAGCAGGAGCTCGGACATAGCCAAAAACATTCAGTACTTC.

In its sample, this clonotype was seen many times. V and J are TRBV7-6 and TRBJ1-1; TRBD1 aligns across 7 bases. J was trimmed by 1 base and V by 5 bases; bases with no gene match: 10. The CDR3 contains 16 residues. Germline loops: CDR1 SGHVS, CDR2 FNYEAQ. The CDR3 DNA is TGTGCCAGCAGCGCGGGACAGAGTCATCGGAACACTGAAGCTTTCTTT. Protein product: CASSAGQSHRNTEAFF.

This clonotype has a count of ten or more. J is TRBJ2-1 and V is TRBV28; TRBD2 aligns across 10 bases. The CDR3 is 14 amino acids. Germline lookup yields CDR1 MDHEN and CDR2 SYDVKM. Unmatched junction bases numbered 13, after V lost 5 bases and J lost 15 bases. The CDR3 coding sequence is TGTGCCAGCAGTCCGACCCTAGCGGGGGATACTCGGTTCTTC. Its protein product is CASSPTLAGDTRFF.

To note about this clonotype: A much larger clonotype is one base distant, so this may be a read error. The V gene is TRBV19, the J gene TRBJ1-1, with 7 bases aligning to TRBD1. This CDR3 spans 14 amino acids. Unmatched junction bases numbered 5, after V lost 6 bases and J lost 1 base. Germline lookup yields CDR1 LNHDA and CDR2 SQIVND (reference sequence). CDR3 DNA sequence: TGTGCCAGTAGGCTGGGACAGACGAACACTGAAGCTTTCTTT. The encoded protein is CASRLGQTNTEAFF.

V usage is TRBV28 and J usage is TRBJ2-2; 9 bases map to TRBD2. The CDR3 spans 15 residues. Germline loops: CDR1 MDHEN, CDR2 SYDVKM. The V and J ends lost 7 bases and 3 bases, in that order; junction bases with no gene match: 6. CDR3 residues: CASTETSGYTGELFF. CDR3 coding DNA: TGTGCCAGCACGGAGACTAGCGGCTACACCGGGGAGCTGTTTTTT.

The sample holds many counts of this clonotype. This chain links TRBV20-1 with TRBJ2-3; 8 bases agree with TRBD2. The CDR3 length is 16 residues. Germline V CDR1 and CDR2: DFQATT, SNEGSKA (reference sequence). Germline trimming cut 1 base from V and 2 bases from J; bases unmatched to any gene: 8. In nucleotides, the CDR3 is TGCAGTGCTAGAGTATTTTGGACTAGCTCCACAGATACGCAGTATTTT. As protein: CSARVFWTSSTDTQYF.

This clonotype was detected a few times. V usage is TRBV7-3 and J usage is TRBJ1-1, with a possible D match to TRBD1 (6 bases). V lost 2 bases and J 12 bases, leaving 16 bases between the germline ends. Germline CDR1 reads SGHTA; CDR2 reads FQGTGA. The CDR3 consists of 13 residues. The CDR3 here is CASSLGGPRGTFF. CDR3 bases: TGTGCCAGCAGCTTAGGAGGCCCCAGGGGAACTTTCTTT.

This clonotype showed up many times. J is TRBJ2-7 and V is TRBV7-2; TRBD1 matches 7 bases. From germline, CDR1 is SGHTA and CDR2 FQGNSA. The CDR3 is 15 residues long. With V trimmed by 4 bases and J by 5 bases, 11 bases remained unmatched. The CDR3 protein is CASSSYSDRVDEQYF. The CDR3 DNA reads as TGTGCCAGCAGCTCCTACTCCGACAGGGTAGACGAGCAGTACTTC.

In the case of this clonotype: A much larger clone differs by one base, so this may be a read error. Since no conserved phenylalanine or tryptophan closes the CDR3, a read error is the likely cause. V gene TRBV28 combines with J gene TRBJ1-5, with D hard to call. Looked up from germline, CDR1 is MDHEN and CDR2 is SYDVKM. Trimming left V 3 bases short and J 4 bases short, with 7 bases between. This CDR3 has 13 residues. In nucleotides, the CDR3 is TGTGCCAGCAGTTTGGCCGAAAATCAGCCCCAGCATTGT. As protein: CASSLAENQPQHC.

At least ten counts were recorded for this clonotype. V gene TRBV20-1 combines with J gene TRBJ1-2, with D maybe TRBD1 (6 bases). The length of the CDR3 is 15 residues. The germline V gene encodes CDR1 DFQATT and CDR2 SNEGSKA (reference sequence). The V end lost 5 bases, the J end lost 0 bases, and 16 bases lay between the germline ends. The CDR3 sequence: CSAQTGQPANYGYTF. The CDR3 DNA sequence: TGCAGTGCTCAAACCGGACAGCCAGCTAACTATGGCTACACCTTC.

In its sample, this clonotype was seen many times. V and J are TRBV7-2 and TRBJ2-5; 8 bases are shared with TRBD2. V lost 5 bases and J lost 4; bases outside the gene matches: 3. Germline V CDR1 and CDR2: SGHTA, FQGNSA. This CDR3 comprises 13 residues. CDR3 nucleotides: TGTGCCAGCAGCGTGACTAGCGTAGAGACCCAGTACTTC. Translating it yields CASSVTSVETQYF.

In this sample, this clonotype turned up many times. This chain joins TRBV28 and TRBJ1-4; D ambiguous. V shed 1 base and J shed 4 bases, with 10 bases lying between them. The CDR3 has 15 residues. Per germline, CDR1 MDHEN and CDR2 SYDVKM. CDR3 amino acids: CASSLSIVINEKLFF. For the CDR3, the DNA is TGTGCCAGCAGTTTATCAATTGTTATTAATGAAAAACTGTTTTTT.

This clonotype was counted many times. V is TRBV24-1 and J is TRBJ2-6; possibly TRBD1 for D (6 bases). Germline-derived CDR1 and CDR2 are KGHDR and SFDVKD. Trimming cost V 4 bases and J 1 base, with 19 bases left between them. This CDR3 region has 19 residues. Written as DNA, the CDR3 is TGTGCCACCAGTGACCTAGGGGCAGGGGAGCGATCTGGGGCCAACGTCCTGACTTTC. It translates to CATSDLGAGERSGANVLTF.

This clonotype was recorded many times. The gene calls are TRBV4-1 and TRBJ2-3, with a tentative D call TRBD2 (5 bases). Germline V gene sequence: CDR1 MGHRA, CDR2 YSYEKL. The ends were cut back, 0 bases at V and 0 bases at J, with 19 bases in the middle. This CDR3 region has 19 residues. The CDR3 DNA reads TGCGCCAGCAGCCAAGATCCGACTCAGGACCGGGGAAGCACAGATACGCAGTATTTT. Its translation: CASSQDPTQDRGSTDTQYF.

In its sample, this clonotype was seen many times. The chain recombines TRBV7-6 with TRBJ2-2, with TRBD2 matching over 10 bases. J gave up 6 bases and V 4 bases, and 5 bases lay outside the gene matches. This CDR3 spans 15 amino acids. The germline gives CDR1 SGHVS, CDR2 FNYEAQ. For the CDR3, the DNA is TGTGCCAGCAGCTCTAGCGGGGGCCGGGCCGGGGAGCTGTTTTTT. Its protein is CASSSSGGRAGELFF.

In its sample, this clonotype was seen many times. The gene calls are TRBV7-2 and TRBJ1-2; the D is unclear. The V and J ends lost 2 bases and 2 bases respectively, with 6 bases between them. Per germline, CDR1 SGHTA and CDR2 FQGNSA. This CDR3 has 13 residues. CDR3 nucleotide sequence: TGTGCCAGCAGCTTAAATCTGAACTATGGCTACACCTTC. This translates into CASSLNLNYGYTF.

There are many counts of this clonotype. The chain recombines TRBV7-8 with TRBJ2-6; D is possibly TRBD1 (5 bases). The CDR3 has 16 amino acids. V was pared by 4 bases and J by 11 bases, with 21 bases between. The V gene's germline CDR1 is SGHVS and CDR2 FQNEAQ. The CDR3 DNA is TGTGCCAGCAGCTCCCGCCAAGGGGCCCTTACGCACGTCCTGACTTTC. Translation: CASSSRQGALTHVLTF.

The sample holds many counts of this clonotype. V usage is TRBV7-9 and J usage is TRBJ2-3; unclear D gene. The CDR3 covers 11 residues. V was clipped by 2 bases and J by 6 bases, with 3 bases between them. The germline V gene has CDR1 SEHNR and CDR2 FQNEAQ (reference sequence). DNA for the CDR3: TGTGCCAGCAGCTTACCTGATACGCAGTATTTT. Protein: CASSLPDTQYF. The entire variable domain, with the rest obtained from reference TRBV7-9 and TRBJ2-3, is as follows: DTGVSQNPRHKITKRGQNVTFRCDPISEHNRLYWYRQTLGQGPEFLTYFQNEAQLEKSRLLSDRFSAERPKGSFSTLEIQRTEQGDSAMYLCASSLPDTQYFGPGTRLTVL.

This clonotype was observed a few times. The chain links TRBV5-5 to TRBJ2-7; possible D gene TRBD2, 5 bases. The CDR3 runs 14 residues. The germline V gene has CDR1 SGHKS and CDR2 YYEKEE (reference sequence). The germline V and J ends were trimmed by 4 bases and 7 bases, with 18 bases remaining between them. The CDR3 sequence: CASSHEGSPGEQYF. The CDR3 DNA reads TGTGCCAGCAGCCATGAGGGCTCTCCGGGGGAGCAGTACTTC. The full variable domain, in which reference TRBV5-5 and TRBJ2-7 provide the parts outside the CDR3, is DAGVTQSPTHLIKTRGQQVTLRCSPISGHKSVSWYQQVLGQGPQFIFQYYEKEERGRGNFPDRFSARQFPNYSSELNVNALLLGDSALYLCASSHEGSPGEQYFGPGTRLTVT.